The clone carrying this TCR beta chain was seen more than once but under ten times. The sample belongs to a study of T-cell reconstitution after alpha-beta-depleted transplantation in children. The CDR3 is 17 amino acids. The germline gives CDR1 DFQATT, CDR2 SNEGSKA (reference sequence). The V segment lost 0 bases and the J segment 5 bases; nucleotides outside the gene matches: 13. Unique molecular identifiers were built into the TCRbeta library. TCRdb re-derived calls from the PCR reads in MiXCR, one entry per CDR3 protein. The sample carries around 400,000 distinct CDR3 sequences, about 20% recorded once.

This specimen consisted of PBMCs from the stem cell graft donor, obtained from the stem cell graft. V usage is TRBV20-1 and J usage is TRBJ2-7, with 10 bases lining up with TRBD2. The sequence was collected from a human donor who donated a stem cell graft to a child with acute myeloid leukemia. The CDR3 DNA reads as TGCAGTGCTAGAGATGGTATCCTAGCGGGAGCAGGAAACGAGCAGTACTTC. It is translated as CSARDGILAGAGNEQYF.